The 2 T cell receptor beta chains below come from one sample, sequenced in a study of control samples from healthy donors and cancer patients. The method was immunoSEQ multiplex PCR; TCRdb's version includes in-frame clones alone and lacks a portion of them. The data show 100,000 or so clones, roughly 86% seen once. Specimen: blood. The receptors were sampled from a woman aged 55-75 years in good health.

This chain joins TRBV27 and TRBJ1-4; 7 nucleotides agree with TRBD1. V was clipped by 5 bases and J by 4 bases; unmatched bases: 4. CDR3 length: 14 amino acids. Germline CDR1 MNHEY, CDR2 SMNVEV (reference sequence). The CDR3 sequence: CASSGYRGNEKLFF. The CDR3 DNA sequence: TGTGCCAGCAGTGGTTACAGGGGTAATGAAAAACTGTTTTTT.

The chain recombines TRBV6-6 with TRBJ1-2; 8 nucleotides line up with TRBD1. The CDR3 is 14 residues long. Unmatched junction bases numbered 5, after V lost 5 bases and J lost 3 bases. The germline V gene has CDR1 MNHNY and CDR2 SVGAGI (reference sequence). The CDR3 DNA follows: TGTGCCAGCAGTCCAGGGGGCGCGGACTATGGCTACACCTTC. It is translated as CASSPGGADYGYTF.